The rows below give T cell receptor beta chains drawn from one sample of a study of blood T cell repertoires in COVID-19. Assay: immunoSEQ multiplex PCR; the TCRdb copy retains only in-frame clones and omits some. Of around 58,000 clones detected, around four fifths appear once; the ten largest clones hold under 6%. The sample consisted of peripheral blood. These receptors originate from a human donor in a cohort sampled during active COVID-19. The conserved cysteine and the conserved F or W are not part of the CDR3 here. A D gene is named only where the DNA matches it firmly. Clone size is stated in some rows and not others, as once, few, many or a class when expanded.

d_call cdr3_length v_call clone_size cdr3_aa
. 12 TRBV5-4 . ASSLAGGNYGYT
. 12 TRBV12-5 . ASGLVGVAGELF
TRBD1 14 TRBV4-1 . ASQAAPGQGAQEQY
. 13 TRBV4-3 . ASSRRREGAYGYT
TRBD1 13 TRBV18 once ASSQNRGGDEKLF
. 16 TRBV5-1 . ASSLQGAPSSYNSPLH
. 12 TRBV19 . ASMGGAFQETQY
. 17 TRBV11-2 . ASSITSFGRGSGANVLT
. 12 TRBV4-1 . ASSPPGVGTEAF
. 14 TRBV3-1/TRBV3-2 . ASSFRTHLTNTEAF
. 13 TRBV3-1/TRBV3-2 . ASSANPGARYEQY
. 11 TRBV11-2 . ASSLGGSSEAF
TRBD1 12 TRBV4-1 . ASSRGQKLTEAF
. 14 TRBV18 once ASSPLPGVKTGELF
. 13 TRBV18 once ASSPGGQPNQPQH
. 13 TRBV27 . ASSLIGQANTEAF
TRBD1 15 TRBV7-2 . ASSSQIGQGGNYGYT
TRBD1 13 TRBV5-6 once ASSLGQGVGDTQY
TRBD1 12 TRBV5-4 once ASSRDSLNTEAF
TRBD1 22 TRBV15 . ATSRADRRWAGRRGQVGRGGYT
. 13 TRBV5-1 . ASSYGQGGQETQY
. 11 TRBV5-6 . ASSSSGNRGYT
TRBD2 14 TRBV6-6 . ASSATGLAGGGEQF
TRBD2 16 TRBV30 . AWSVWLGSGGDTGELF
. 11 TRBV7-2 . ASKGPRTDTQY
. 12 TRBV3-1/TRBV3-2 . ASSHWQTRVEQY
. 13 TRBV6-5 . ASSYSAGSNYGYT
. 15 TRBV5-6 . ASSSAGPLKKRAEAF
TRBD1 13 TRBV7-8 . ASSSAGTGDYGYT
TRBD1 13 TRBV5-4 . ASSQDRGPYNEQF
. 15 TRBV4-3 . ASSQDRLGGEGEKLF
TRBD1 14 TRBV7-2 . ASSLAPGQSTDTQY
. 13 TRBV14 medium-sized ASSPRGALYNEQF
TRBD2 11 TRBV5-1 . ASSAGIRETQY
TRBD1 11 TRBV11-1 . ASSSDRTGEQF
TRBD1 12 TRBV27 . ASRLVTGGREQY
TRBD2 12 TRBV7-2 . ASSFTSGGAGQF
TRBD1 11 TRBV19 . ASSRDRERGLF
. 12 TRBV19 . ASISGALTGELF
. 13 TRBV7-8 . ASSPTRGGDYGYT
TRBD2 12 TRBV27 . ASSPSGASYEQY
TRBD2 13 TRBV27 . ASHRGGPWVYEQY
TRBD2 17 TRBV7-8 . ASSHYASRLAGGRDEQF
. 11 TRBV19 . ASTLGGTNVLT
. 13 TRBV11-1 once ASSFFGSPYNEQF
TRBD2 11 TRBV12-3/TRBV12-4 once ASSLSTSGGAH
TRBD2 13 TRBV6-5 . AVRQRGAQKGELF
TRBD1 13 TRBV25-1 . ASSLGQVNPDTQY
. 12 TRBV6-5 . ASNTRLTNTEAF